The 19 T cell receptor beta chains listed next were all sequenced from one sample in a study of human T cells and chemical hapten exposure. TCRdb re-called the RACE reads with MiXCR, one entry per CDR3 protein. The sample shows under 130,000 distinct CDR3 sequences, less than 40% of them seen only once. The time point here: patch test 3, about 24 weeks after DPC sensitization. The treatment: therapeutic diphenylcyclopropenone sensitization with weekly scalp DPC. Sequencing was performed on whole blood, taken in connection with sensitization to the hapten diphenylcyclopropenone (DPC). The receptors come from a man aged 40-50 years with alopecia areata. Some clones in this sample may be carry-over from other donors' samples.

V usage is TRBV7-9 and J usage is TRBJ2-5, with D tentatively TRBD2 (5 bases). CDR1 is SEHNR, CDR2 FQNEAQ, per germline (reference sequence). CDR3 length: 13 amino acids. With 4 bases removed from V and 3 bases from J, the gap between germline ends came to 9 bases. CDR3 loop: CASSYFGEETQYF. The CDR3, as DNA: TGTGCCAGCAGCTATTTCGGGGAAGAGACCCAGTACTTC.

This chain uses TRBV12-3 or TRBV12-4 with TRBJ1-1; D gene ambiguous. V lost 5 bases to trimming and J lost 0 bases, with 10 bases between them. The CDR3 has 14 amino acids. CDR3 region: CASSETPMNTEAFF. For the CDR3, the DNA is TGTGCCAGCAGTGAGACTCCCATGAACACTGAAGCTTTCTTT.

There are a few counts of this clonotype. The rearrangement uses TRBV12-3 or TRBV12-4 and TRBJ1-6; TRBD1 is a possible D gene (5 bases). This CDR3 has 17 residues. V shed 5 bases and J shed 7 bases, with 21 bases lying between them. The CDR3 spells CASSPLLGSGGNSPLHF. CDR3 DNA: TGTGCCAGCAGTCCACTACTCGGTTCTGGGGGGAATTCACCCCTCCACTTT.

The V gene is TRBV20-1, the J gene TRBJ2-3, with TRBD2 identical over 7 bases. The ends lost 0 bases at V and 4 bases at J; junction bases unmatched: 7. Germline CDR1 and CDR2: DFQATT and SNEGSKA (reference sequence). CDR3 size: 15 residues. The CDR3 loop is CSAREGGSSADTQYF. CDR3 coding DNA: TGCAGTGCTAGAGAGGGCGGGAGTAGCGCAGATACGCAGTATTTT.

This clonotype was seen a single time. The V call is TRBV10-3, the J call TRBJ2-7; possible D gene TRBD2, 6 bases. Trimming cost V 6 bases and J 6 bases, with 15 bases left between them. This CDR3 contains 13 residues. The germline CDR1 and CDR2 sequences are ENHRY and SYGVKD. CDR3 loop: CAIREGSEGEQYF. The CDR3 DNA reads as TGTGCCATCAGGGAGGGGTCCGAGGGCGAGCAGTACTTC.

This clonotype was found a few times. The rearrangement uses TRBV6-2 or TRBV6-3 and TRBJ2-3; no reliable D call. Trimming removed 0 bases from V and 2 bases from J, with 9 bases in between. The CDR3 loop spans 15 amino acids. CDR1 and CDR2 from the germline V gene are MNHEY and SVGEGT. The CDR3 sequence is CASSYSGGPTDTQYF. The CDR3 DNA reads TGTGCCAGCAGTTACTCCGGCGGCCCCACAGATACGCAGTATTTT.

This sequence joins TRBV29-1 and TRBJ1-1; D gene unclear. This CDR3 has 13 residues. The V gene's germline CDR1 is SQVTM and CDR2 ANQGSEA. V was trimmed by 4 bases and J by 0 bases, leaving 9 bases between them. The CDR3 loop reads CSVVGSMNTEAFF. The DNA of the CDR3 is TGCAGCGTTGTTGGGTCGATGAACACTGAAGCTTTCTTT.

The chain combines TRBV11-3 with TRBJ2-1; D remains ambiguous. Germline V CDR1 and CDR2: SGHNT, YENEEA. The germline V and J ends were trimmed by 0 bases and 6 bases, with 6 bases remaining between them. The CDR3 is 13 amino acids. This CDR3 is CASSLDAVNEQFF. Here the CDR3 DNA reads TGTGCCAGCAGCTTAGATGCGGTCAATGAGCAGTTCTTC.

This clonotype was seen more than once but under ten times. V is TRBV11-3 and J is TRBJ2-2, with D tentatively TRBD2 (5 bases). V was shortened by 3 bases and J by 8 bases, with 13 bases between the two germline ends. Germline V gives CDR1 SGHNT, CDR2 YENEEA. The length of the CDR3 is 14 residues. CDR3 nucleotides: TGTGCCAGCAGCTTCCGGACTGGGTGGGGGGAGCTGTTTTTT. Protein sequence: CASSFRTGWGELFF.

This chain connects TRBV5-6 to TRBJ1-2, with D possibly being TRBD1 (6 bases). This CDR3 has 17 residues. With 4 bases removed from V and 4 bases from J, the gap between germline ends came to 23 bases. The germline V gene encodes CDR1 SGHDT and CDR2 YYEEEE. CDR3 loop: CASSPQTGAPSIYGYTF. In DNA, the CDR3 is TGTGCCAGCAGCCCTCAGACAGGCGCCCCTTCTATCTATGGCTACACCTTC. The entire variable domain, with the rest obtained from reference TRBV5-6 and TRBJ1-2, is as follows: DAGVTQSPTHLIKTRGQQVTLRCSPKSGHDTVSWYQQALGQGPQFIFQYYEEEERQRGNFPDRFSGHQFPNYSSELNVNALLLGDSALYLCASSPQTGAPSIYGYTFGSGTRLTVV.

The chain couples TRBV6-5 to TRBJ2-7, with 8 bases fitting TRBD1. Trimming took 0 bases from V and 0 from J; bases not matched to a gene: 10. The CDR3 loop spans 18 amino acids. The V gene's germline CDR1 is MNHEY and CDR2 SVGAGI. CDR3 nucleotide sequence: TGTGCCAGCAGTTACTCTTTTCCGGGACAGGCCCACTCCTACGAGCAGTACTTC. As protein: CASSYSFPGQAHSYEQYF.

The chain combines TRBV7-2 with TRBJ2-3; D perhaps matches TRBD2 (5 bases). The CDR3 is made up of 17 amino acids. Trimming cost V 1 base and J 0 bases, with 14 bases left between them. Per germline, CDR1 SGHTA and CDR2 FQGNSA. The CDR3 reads CASSLVLGSDSTDTQYF. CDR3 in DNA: TGTGCCAGCAGCTTAGTGTTGGGTAGCGATAGCACAGATACGCAGTATTTT.

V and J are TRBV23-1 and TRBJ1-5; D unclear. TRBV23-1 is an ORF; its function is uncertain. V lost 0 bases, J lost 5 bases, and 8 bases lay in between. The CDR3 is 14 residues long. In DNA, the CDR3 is TGCGCCAGCAGTCAATCGTTATCGGATCAGCCCCAGCATTTT. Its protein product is CASSQSLSDQPQHF.

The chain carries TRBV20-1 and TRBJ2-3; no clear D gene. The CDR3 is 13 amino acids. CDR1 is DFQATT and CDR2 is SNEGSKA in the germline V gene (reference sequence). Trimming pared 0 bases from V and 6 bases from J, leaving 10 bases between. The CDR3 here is CSAREDVADTQYF. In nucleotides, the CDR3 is TGCAGTGCTAGAGAGGACGTAGCCGATACGCAGTATTTT.

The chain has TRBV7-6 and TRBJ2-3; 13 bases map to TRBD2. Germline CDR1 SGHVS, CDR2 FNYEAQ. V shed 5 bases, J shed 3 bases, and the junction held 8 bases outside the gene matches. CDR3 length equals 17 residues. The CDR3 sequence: CASSERLAGGGTDTQYF. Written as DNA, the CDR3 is TGTGCCAGCAGCGAACGACTAGCGGGAGGTGGGACAGATACGCAGTATTTT.

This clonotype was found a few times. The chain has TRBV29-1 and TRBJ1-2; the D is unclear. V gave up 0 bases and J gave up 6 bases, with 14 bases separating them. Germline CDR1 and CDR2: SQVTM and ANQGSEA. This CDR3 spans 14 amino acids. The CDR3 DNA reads TGCAGCGTTGAAGAAGGCAGCACTATTAATGGCTACACCTTC. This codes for CSVEEGSTINGYTF.

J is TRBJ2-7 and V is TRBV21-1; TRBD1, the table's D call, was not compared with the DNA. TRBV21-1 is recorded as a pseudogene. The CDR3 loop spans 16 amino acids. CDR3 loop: CASSKEGDRGLYEQYF. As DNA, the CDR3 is TGTGCCAGCAGCAAAGAGGGGGACAGGGGGTTGTACGAGCAGTACTTC.

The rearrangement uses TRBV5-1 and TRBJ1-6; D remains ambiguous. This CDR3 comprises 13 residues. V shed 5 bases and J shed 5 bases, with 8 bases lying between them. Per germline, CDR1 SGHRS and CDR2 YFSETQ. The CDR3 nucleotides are TGCGCCAGCAGTAGTATGAATAATTCACCCCTCCACTTT. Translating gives CASSSMNNSPLHF.

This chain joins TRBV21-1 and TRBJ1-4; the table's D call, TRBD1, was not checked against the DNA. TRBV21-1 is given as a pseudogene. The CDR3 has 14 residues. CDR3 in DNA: TGTGCCAGCAGAACAGGCGGCGCTAATGAAAAACTGTTTTTT. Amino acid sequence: CASRTGGANEKLFF.